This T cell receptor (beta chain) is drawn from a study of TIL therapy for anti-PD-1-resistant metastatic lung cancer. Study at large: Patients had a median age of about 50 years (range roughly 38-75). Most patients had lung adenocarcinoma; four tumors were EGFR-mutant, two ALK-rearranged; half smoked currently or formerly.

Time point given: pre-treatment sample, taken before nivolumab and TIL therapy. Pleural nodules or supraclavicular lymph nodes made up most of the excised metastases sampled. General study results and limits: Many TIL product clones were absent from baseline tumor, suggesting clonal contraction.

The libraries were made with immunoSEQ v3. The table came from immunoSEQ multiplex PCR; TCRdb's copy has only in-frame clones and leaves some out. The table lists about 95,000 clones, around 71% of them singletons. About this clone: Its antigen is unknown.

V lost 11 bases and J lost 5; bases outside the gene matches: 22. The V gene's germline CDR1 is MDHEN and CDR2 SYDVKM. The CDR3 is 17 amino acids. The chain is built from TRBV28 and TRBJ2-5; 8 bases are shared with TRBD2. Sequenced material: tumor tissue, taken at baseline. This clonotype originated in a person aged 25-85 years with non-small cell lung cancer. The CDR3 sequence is CAVYGGGRFNFEETQYF. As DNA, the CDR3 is TGTGCCGTCTATGGCGGGGGGCGGTTTAATTTCGAGGAGACCCAGTACTTC.